Detailed here is one T cell receptor (beta chain). In this sample, this clonotype turned up many times. The target of this receptor is not known. The record has no base qualities; no much larger clone is one base away. The CDR3 has 15 amino acids, counting the end cysteine and phenylalanine. CDR3 DNA is the only sequence kept; it has 45 bases, read in frame from the first base. V ends up 1 base short and J 4 bases short, with an unmatched junction base count of 3. CDR1 and CDR2 are drawn from the germline V gene: SGHRS, YFSETQ. A case-control design nested within a healthcare worker cohort in London, UK, was used, with weekly nasopharyngeal swab PCR tests and blood sampling performed. Between 23 and 31 March 2020, the week of the UK lockdown, healthcare workers were enrolled and then followed up weekly for as long as 16 weeks. These data come from a study of early T cells in non-severe SARS-CoV-2 infection (dated by TCRdb to the early 2020s). Regarding the study in general: Because TCR sequencing was done on bulk RNA from unsorted whole blood, the alpha and beta chains could not be paired. General study outcomes and caveats: VDJdb matching was skewed toward anti-spike CD8 responses and likely underestimated virus-specific expansions, missing private and CD4 specificities.

The library was built by means of 5' RACE. These reads were obtained on a NextSeq 500. To correct for sequencing error and PCR bias, the TCR library protocol tagged individual cDNA molecules with unique molecular identifiers. Both TCR alpha and beta chains were sequenced, and tight co-correlation was observed between alpha and beta sequence abundances in each sample. On the study's bioinformatics: Decombinator V4 was used to annotate TCR sequences for V gene, J gene and CDR3. TCRs were defined as expanded if a significant change between any two time points was detected under a Poisson model with p below 0.0001. TCR abundances were normalised to the total number of TCRs sequenced per sample and expressed as counts per million. TRAV1-2 paired with TRAJ12, TRAJ20 or TRAJ33 defined MAIT TCRs, while TRAV10 paired with TRAJ18 defined iNKT TCRs. VDJdb, accessed on 1 November 2021, was searched for TCRs annotated for CMV, EBV and SARS-CoV-2, and TCRs annotated for more than one antigen were excluded. The public reads were run again by TCRdb, first through fastp at Q25 and then through MiXCR, and only productive beta chains were kept. Duplicate CDR3 protein sequences are folded into a single record with the most common DNA and genes. The V and J calls here are based on TCRdb, not the publication. The sample table holds 55,000 to 75,000 distinct CDR3 sequences, of which roughly an eighth were seen once. About 1.3% of the sample is held by the ten biggest clonotypes.

The chain is assembled from TRBV5-1 and TRBJ1-1; 11 bases in the middle match TRBD1. The receptor's source is an adult who was a healthcare worker with PCR-confirmed SARS-CoV-2 infection or an uninfected control (not recorded which). Sequencing input: whole blood. The CDR3 region: CASSLLGTGGTEAFF. Here is the DNA: TGCGCCAGCAGCTTGCTGGGGACAGGGGGCACTGAAGCTTTCTTT.